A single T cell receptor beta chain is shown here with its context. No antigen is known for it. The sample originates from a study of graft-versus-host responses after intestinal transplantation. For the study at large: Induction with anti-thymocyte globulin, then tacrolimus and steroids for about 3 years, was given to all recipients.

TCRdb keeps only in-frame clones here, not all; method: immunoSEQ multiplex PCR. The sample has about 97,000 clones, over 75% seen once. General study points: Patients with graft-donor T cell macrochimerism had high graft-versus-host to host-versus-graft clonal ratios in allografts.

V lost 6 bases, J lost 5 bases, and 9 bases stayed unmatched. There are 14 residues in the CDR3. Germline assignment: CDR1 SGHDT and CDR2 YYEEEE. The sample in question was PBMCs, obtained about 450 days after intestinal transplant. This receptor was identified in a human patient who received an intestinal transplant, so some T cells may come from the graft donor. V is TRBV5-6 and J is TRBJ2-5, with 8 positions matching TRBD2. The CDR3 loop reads CASTLLAERETQYF. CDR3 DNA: TGTGCCAGCACTCTACTAGCGGAACGGGAGACCCAGTACTTC. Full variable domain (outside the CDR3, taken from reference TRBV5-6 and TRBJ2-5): DAGVTQSPTHLIKTRGQQVTLRCSPKSGHDTVSWYQQALGQGPQFIFQYYEEEERQRGNFPDRFSGHQFPNYSSELNVNALLLGDSALYLCASTLLAERETQYFGPGTRLLVL.